A selection of T cell receptor beta chains follows, all from one sample in a study of blood T cells in healthy people across ages. TCRdb processed the 5' RACE reads anew with MiXCR; each CDR3 protein has one entry. The sample lists under 1,000,000 distinct CDR3 sequences, around 50% occurring once. The specimen was blood. These receptor sequences come from an elderly man in good health. Each CDR3 is given with its conserved first and last residue. A D gene is named only where the DNA matches it firmly. Size is omitted from some rows. Given values are once, few, many or a class for expanded clones.

v_call	clone_size	d_call	j_call	cdr3_aa	cdr3_nt
TRBV24-1	-	TRBD2	TRBJ2-1	CATSTWREEVFEQFF	TGTGCCACCAGTACGTGGCGGGAGGAGGTGTTTGAGCAGTTCTTC
TRBV7-2	-	-	TRBJ2-1	CASSLPGPREQFF	TGTGCCAGCAGCTTACCGGGCCCAAGGGAGCAGTTCTTC
TRBV21-1	-	-	TRBJ2-2	CASSKEEETSGSGTGELFF	TGTGCCAGCAGCAAAGAAGAGGAGACTAGCGGGAGTGGCACCGGGGAGCTGTTTTTT
TRBV4-1	-	-	TRBJ1-1	CASSQSTGEAFF	TGCGCCAGCAGCCAATCCACAGGGGAAGCTTTCTTT
TRBV15	few	-	TRBJ2-1	CATSREQGGAYNEQFF	TGTGCCACCAGCAGGGAACAGGGAGGCGCCTACAATGAGCAGTTCTTC
TRBV7-6	many	TRBD1	TRBJ1-5	CASSPDRGGNQPQHF	TGTGCCAGCAGCCCCGACAGGGGAGGTAATCAGCCCCAGCATTTT
TRBV7-8	few	-	TRBJ2-7	CASSQTLGYEQYF	TGTGCCAGCAGCCAGACCTTAGGCTACGAGCAGTACTTC
TRBV28	-	TRBD2	TRBJ2-7	CASTRSAGVSYEQYF	TGTGCCAGCACCCGGTCAGCGGGAGTATCCTACGAGCAGTACTTC
TRBV5-6	many	-	TRBJ2-3	CASSLDPTDTQYF	TGTGCCAGCAGCTTAGACCCCACAGATACGCAGTATTTT
TRBV12-3/TRBV12-4	-	TRBD1	TRBJ2-5	CASSFRDRGPQETQYF	TGTGCCAGTAGTTTCCGGGACAGGGGACCTCAAGAGACCCAGTACTTC
TRBV28	-	TRBD2	TRBJ2-7	CASRSSGVAPYEQYF	TGTGCCAGCAGGTCGAGCGGGGTAGCTCCCTACGAGCAGTACTTC
TRBV5-1	-	-	TRBJ2-4	CASSLYGDPLKNIQYF	TGCGCCAGCAGCTTGTACGGTGACCCCCTCAAAAACATTCAGTACTTC
TRBV5-1	few	TRBD1	TRBJ2-7	CASSFSAGGSYEQYF	TGCGCCAGCAGCTTCTCGGCAGGGGGCTCCTACGAGCAGTACTTC
TRBV6-5	-	-	TRBJ1-2	CASSYSRGTNYGYTF	TGTGCCAGCAGTTACTCCCGCGGAACTAACTATGGCTACACCTTC
TRBV7-8	-	-	TRBJ2-1	CASTPTLTGNEQFF	TGTGCCAGCACCCCGACTCTGACCGGCAATGAGCAGTTCTTC
TRBV3-1	many	TRBD2	TRBJ2-3	CASSQAGGMDTQYF	TGTGCCAGCAGCCAAGCGGGAGGTATGGATACGCAGTATTTT
TRBV2	-	TRBD2	TRBJ2-1	CASRRLANNEQFF	TGTGCCAGCAGACGACTAGCGAACAATGAGCAGTTCTTC
TRBV20-1	few	-	TRBJ2-5	CSVKVRQETQYF	TGCAGTGTTAAGGTTCGCCAAGAGACCCAGTACTTC
TRBV10-3	-	-	TRBJ2-5	CAIRDGLNNEQYF	TGTGCCATCAGGGATGGACTCAACAATGAGCAGTACTTC
TRBV20-1	-	TRBD2	TRBJ2-5	CSASEASGRVLNEQYF	TGCAGTGCTAGTGAGGCTAGCGGGAGGGTATTGAATGAGCAGTACTTC
TRBV6-6	few	-	TRBJ2-5	CASTTPRRGDGETQYF	TGTGCCAGCACCACCCCCCGCAGGGGTGATGGGGAGACCCAGTACTTC
TRBV6-2/TRBV6-3	-	TRBD1	TRBJ2-5	CASSYIVSGTGGFQQYF	TGTGCCAGCAGTTACATCGTCTCGGGGACAGGGGGCTTTCAGCAGTACTTC
TRBV24-1	few	-	TRBJ2-1	CATSDYGKGVNEQFF	TGTGCCACCAGTGACTATGGTAAAGGGGTTAATGAGCAGTTCTTC
TRBV7-2	-	-	TRBJ2-4	CASSLEGVRYNIQYF	TGTGCCAGCAGCTTAGAGGGTGTGCGGTATAACATTCAGTACTTC
TRBV4-1	-	TRBD2	TRBJ2-3	CASSQETSGSGTDTQYF	TGCGCCAGCAGCCAAGAGACTAGCGGAAGTGGCACAGATACGCAGTATTTT
TRBV28	few	-	TRBJ2-3	CASSLRAGLGDTQYF	TGTGCCAGCAGTTTAAGGGCGGGGTTGGGAGATACGCAGTATTTT
TRBV7-7	-	TRBD1	TRBJ2-1	CASSWGGQGNEQFF	TGTGCCAGCAGCTGGGGCGGACAGGGCAATGAGCAGTTCTTC